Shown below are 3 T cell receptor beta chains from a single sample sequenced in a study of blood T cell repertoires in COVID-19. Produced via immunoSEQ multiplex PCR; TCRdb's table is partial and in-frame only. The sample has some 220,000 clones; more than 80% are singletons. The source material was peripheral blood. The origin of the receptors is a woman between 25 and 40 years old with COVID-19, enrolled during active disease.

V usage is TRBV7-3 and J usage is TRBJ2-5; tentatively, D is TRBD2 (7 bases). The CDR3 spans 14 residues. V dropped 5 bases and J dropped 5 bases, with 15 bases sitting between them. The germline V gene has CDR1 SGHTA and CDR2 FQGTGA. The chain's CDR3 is CASSTSGGRETQYF. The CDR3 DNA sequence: TGTGCCAGCAGCACCTCGGGGGGCCGGGAGACCCAGTACTTC.

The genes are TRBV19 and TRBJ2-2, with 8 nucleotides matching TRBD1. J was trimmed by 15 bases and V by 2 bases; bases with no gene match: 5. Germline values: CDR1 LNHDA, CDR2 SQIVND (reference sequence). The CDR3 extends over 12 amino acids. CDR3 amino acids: CASSIQGAELFF. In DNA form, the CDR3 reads TGTGCCAGTAGTATACAGGGGGCAGAATTGTTTTTT.

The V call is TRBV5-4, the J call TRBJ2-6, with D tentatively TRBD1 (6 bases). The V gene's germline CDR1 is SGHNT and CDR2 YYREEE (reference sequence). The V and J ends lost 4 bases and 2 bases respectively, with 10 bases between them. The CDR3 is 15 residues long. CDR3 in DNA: TGTGCCAGCAGCATACAGGGCCCTGGGGCCAACGTCCTGACTTTC. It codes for CASSIQGPGANVLTF.